Listed below are T cell receptor beta chains from one sample, sequenced in a study of blood T cell repertoires in COVID-19. Data came from immunoSEQ multiplex PCR; TCRdb stores just in-frame clones and leaves some out. The sample lists approximately 330,000 clones, 86% seen once, with roughly 4.2% in the top ten. The sample taken for sequencing was PBMCs or T cells enriched from blood (not recorded which). These receptor sequences come from a woman in her forties with acute COVID-19. The CDR3 runs from the conserved cysteine through the conserved F or W. The D gene is left open where the match is weak. Some rows mark clone size as missing; the rest say once, few, many or name a class of expanded clone.

cdr3_nt: TGTGCCAGCAGTGATGGGAGGGCCACAGATACGCAGTATTTT
cdr3_aa: CASSDGRATDTQYF
j_call: TRBJ2-3
clone_size: once
v_call: TRBV28
d_call: TRBD2

cdr3_nt: TGTGCCAGCAGCGTTTACTCTGGAAACACCATATATTTT
cdr3_aa: CASSVYSGNTIYF
j_call: TRBJ1-3
clone_size: .
v_call: TRBV9
d_call: .

cdr3_nt: TGTGCCAGCAGTTACGATCTCAGGGTCTCTAACTATGGCTACACCTTC
cdr3_aa: CASSYDLRVSNYGYTF
j_call: TRBJ1-2
clone_size: .
v_call: TRBV6-5
d_call: .

cdr3_nt: TGTGCCAGCAGCTACGGACAGGGTGGGGAGTCAACCGAAGCTTTCTTT
cdr3_aa: CASSYGQGGESTEAFF
j_call: TRBJ1-1
clone_size: .
v_call: TRBV7-8
d_call: TRBD1

cdr3_nt: TGCGCCAGCAGCCAAGAACCGGGACAGGGTCACACCGGGGAGCTGTTTTTT
cdr3_aa: CASSQEPGQGHTGELFF
j_call: TRBJ2-2
clone_size: .
v_call: TRBV4-1
d_call: TRBD1

cdr3_nt: TGCGCCAGCAGCTTGGAAGGGACAGGGGGCGATTGGGCTTTCTTT
cdr3_aa: CASSLEGTGGDWAFF
j_call: TRBJ1-1
clone_size: .
v_call: TRBV5-1
d_call: TRBD1

cdr3_nt: TGCAGCGTTGTCACAGGGGGGGAGACCCAGTACTTC
cdr3_aa: CSVVTGGETQYF
j_call: TRBJ2-5
clone_size: .
v_call: TRBV29-1
d_call: TRBD1

cdr3_nt: TGTGCCAGCAGCTTGGTAGACAGGGGGGACTATGGCTACACCTTC
cdr3_aa: CASSLVDRGDYGYTF
j_call: TRBJ1-2
clone_size: .
v_call: TRBV5-4
d_call: TRBD1

cdr3_nt: TGTGCCAGCAGTTTATCTCTAAGGGACAGGGGTCACACTGAAGCTTTCTTT
cdr3_aa: CASSLSLRDRGHTEAFF
j_call: TRBJ1-1
clone_size: .
v_call: TRBV27
d_call: TRBD1

cdr3_nt: TGTGCCAGTAGTTTTTTACAGGGTTATAGCAATCAGCCCCAGCATTTT
cdr3_aa: CASSFLQGYSNQPQHF
j_call: TRBJ1-5
clone_size: .
v_call: TRBV19
d_call: .

cdr3_nt: TGTGCCAGCAGCCAAGCCCTACAGGGGGGGAACACTGAAGCTTTCTTT
cdr3_aa: CASSQALQGGNTEAFF
j_call: TRBJ1-1
clone_size: .
v_call: TRBV4-2
d_call: TRBD1

cdr3_nt: TGTGCCAGCAGCACACAACGGGCTAGCGGTTACAATGAGCAGTTCTTC
cdr3_aa: CASSTQRASGYNEQFF
j_call: TRBJ2-1
clone_size: .
v_call: TRBV11-1
d_call: TRBD2

cdr3_nt: TGTGCCAGCAGCCAATTTCTAGGGCGGGGCACAGATACGCAGTATTTT
cdr3_aa: CASSQFLGRGTDTQYF
j_call: TRBJ2-3
clone_size: .
v_call: TRBV14
d_call: .

cdr3_nt: TGTGCCAGCAGCTTAGATAGATCCAATGAGCAGTTCTTC
cdr3_aa: CASSLDRSNEQFF
j_call: TRBJ2-1
clone_size: once
v_call: TRBV7-3
d_call: .

cdr3_nt: TGCGCCAGCAGCCATAGGACAGGGGAAGTGGATACGCAGTATTTT
cdr3_aa: CASSHRTGEVDTQYF
j_call: TRBJ2-3
clone_size: .
v_call: TRBV4-3
d_call: TRBD1

cdr3_nt: TGTGCCAGTAGTCTGACGACAGGGGTAAATGAAAAACTGTTTTTT
cdr3_aa: CASSLTTGVNEKLFF
j_call: TRBJ1-4
clone_size: .
v_call: TRBV19
d_call: TRBD1

cdr3_nt: TGCGCCAGCAGCTCTTTGGCGGGAGGCTCTGGGGCCAACGTCCTGACTTTC
cdr3_aa: CASSSLAGGSGANVLTF
j_call: TRBJ2-6
clone_size: .
v_call: TRBV5-1
d_call: TRBD2

cdr3_nt: TGTGCCAGCACCCCAGGCTCGAGGGATTATGGCTACACCTTC
cdr3_aa: CASTPGSRDYGYTF
j_call: TRBJ1-2
clone_size: once
v_call: TRBV28
d_call: .

cdr3_nt: TGTGCCAGCAGCCAGCAGGGGCAAACAGATACGCAGTATTTT
cdr3_aa: CASSQQGQTDTQYF
j_call: TRBJ2-3
clone_size: .
v_call: TRBV4-2
d_call: .

cdr3_nt: TGTGCCAGCAGCCGGACAGTTGGCTTTAATGAAAAACTGTTTTTT
cdr3_aa: CASSRTVGFNEKLFF
j_call: TRBJ1-4
clone_size: .
v_call: TRBV5-6
d_call: .

cdr3_nt: TGTGCCATCAGTGAGTCCGGGAGTGAAGCTTTCTTT
cdr3_aa: CAISESGSEAFF
j_call: TRBJ1-1
clone_size: .
v_call: TRBV10-3
d_call: .

cdr3_nt: TGTGCCATCAGACCGGGACAGAGCTCCGGAAACACCATATATTTT
cdr3_aa: CAIRPGQSSGNTIYF
j_call: TRBJ1-3
clone_size: .
v_call: TRBV10-3
d_call: TRBD1

cdr3_nt: TGTGCCAGCATGGCCCAGCCCCAGCATTTT
cdr3_aa: CASMAQPQHF
j_call: TRBJ1-5
clone_size: .
v_call: TRBV6-4
d_call: .

cdr3_nt: TGTGCCAGCAGCTCGACAGGGGTTAGCAATCAGCCCCAGCATTTT
cdr3_aa: CASSSTGVSNQPQHF
j_call: TRBJ1-5
clone_size: .
v_call: TRBV7-2
d_call: TRBD1

cdr3_nt: TGTGCCAGCAGCTCCGGGGGGGCCGTTTCACCCCTCCACTTT
cdr3_aa: CASSSGGAVSPLHF
j_call: TRBJ1-6
clone_size: .
v_call: TRBV7-9
d_call: .

cdr3_nt: TGTGCCAGCAGCCAAGATGGGGCGGGGGGACCCTGGGAGACCCAGTACTTC
cdr3_aa: CASSQDGAGGPWETQYF
j_call: TRBJ2-5
clone_size: .
v_call: TRBV3-1/TRBV3-2
d_call: TRBD2

cdr3_nt: TGTGCCAGTAGGGGGACTAGCAGGACCGGGGAGCTGTTTTTT
cdr3_aa: CASRGTSRTGELFF
j_call: TRBJ2-2
clone_size: .
v_call: TRBV19
d_call: TRBD2

cdr3_nt: TGTGCCACCAGTGATACAGGGGGCGGTGAAGCTTTCTTT
cdr3_aa: CATSDTGGGEAFF
j_call: TRBJ1-1
clone_size: .
v_call: TRBV24-1
d_call: TRBD1

cdr3_nt: TGTGCCAGTAGTCAGGGGACAGGGTGGGAGACCCAGTACTTC
cdr3_aa: CASSQGTGWETQYF
j_call: TRBJ2-5
clone_size: .
v_call: TRBV19
d_call: TRBD1

cdr3_nt: TGTGCCAGCAGCTATGGAACATTAGCGGGGGGGAAGGAGACCCAGTACTTC
cdr3_aa: CASSYGTLAGGKETQYF
j_call: TRBJ2-5
clone_size: .
v_call: TRBV6-2/TRBV6-3
d_call: TRBD2

cdr3_nt: TGTGCCAGCAGAACGACAGTCTCTGGGGCCAACGTCCTGACTTTC
cdr3_aa: CASRTTVSGANVLTF
j_call: TRBJ2-6
clone_size: .
v_call: TRBV6-5
d_call: .

cdr3_nt: TGTGCCAGCAGGGGGGACAGCTCCTATAATTCACCCCTCCACTTT
cdr3_aa: CASRGDSSYNSPLHF
j_call: TRBJ1-6
clone_size: .
v_call: TRBV6-5
d_call: TRBD1

cdr3_nt: TGTGCCAGCAGTTCCACCGGGACAGGTCCCGGCTACACCTTC
cdr3_aa: CASSSTGTGPGYTF
j_call: TRBJ1-2
clone_size: .
v_call: TRBV28
d_call: TRBD1

cdr3_nt: TGTGCCAGTAGGGAACAGGCTAACTATGGCTACACCTTC
cdr3_aa: CASREQANYGYTF
j_call: TRBJ1-2
clone_size: .
v_call: TRBV19
d_call: .

cdr3_nt: TGCGCCAGCAGCCAAGATGGACAGGGGAACTCACCCCTCCACTTT
cdr3_aa: CASSQDGQGNSPLHF
j_call: TRBJ1-6
clone_size: .
v_call: TRBV4-1
d_call: TRBD1

cdr3_nt: TGTGCCAGCAGCTTGGCGGGGGGTTTGGAGTACGAGCAGTACTTC
cdr3_aa: CASSLAGGLEYEQYF
j_call: TRBJ2-7
clone_size: .
v_call: TRBV5-6
d_call: TRBD2

cdr3_nt: TGCGCCAGCAGCCAAATGACAGGGGGCCCCTACGAGCAGTACTTC
cdr3_aa: CASSQMTGGPYEQYF
j_call: TRBJ2-7
clone_size: .
v_call: TRBV5-1
d_call: TRBD1

cdr3_nt: TGTGCCAGCAGCTTGGGAAGACTAGCGGGGGATACGCAGTATTTT
cdr3_aa: CASSLGRLAGDTQYF
j_call: TRBJ2-3
clone_size: .
v_call: TRBV7-6
d_call: TRBD2

cdr3_nt: TGTGCCAGCAGCCGAGACAGACAGAACACTGAAGCTTTCTTT
cdr3_aa: CASSRDRQNTEAFF
j_call: TRBJ1-1
clone_size: once
v_call: TRBV7-8
d_call: .

cdr3_nt: TGCGCCAGCACTATTGCGGGGGGCACCTACAATGAGCAGTTCTTC
cdr3_aa: CASTIAGGTYNEQFF
j_call: TRBJ2-1
clone_size: .
v_call: TRBV5-1
d_call: TRBD2

cdr3_nt: TGTGCCAGAGGGCCCGGACAGGGGGCTTGGACTACCGACTACGAGCAGTACTTC
cdr3_aa: CARGPGQGAWTTDYEQYF
j_call: TRBJ2-7
clone_size: .
v_call: TRBV19
d_call: TRBD1

cdr3_nt: TGTGCCATCAGTGAAGGGACAGAAAGAAATCAGCCCCAGCATTTT
cdr3_aa: CAISEGTERNQPQHF
j_call: TRBJ1-5
clone_size: .
v_call: TRBV10-3
d_call: TRBD1

cdr3_nt: TGTGCCAGCAGCTTAGGGCAGGGGAGTACTGAAGCTTTCTTT
cdr3_aa: CASSLGQGSTEAFF
j_call: TRBJ1-1
clone_size: .
v_call: TRBV11-2
d_call: .

cdr3_nt: TGTGCCAGCAGCCCGCGACTAGCGGGAGCCGGGGAGCTGTTTTTT
cdr3_aa: CASSPRLAGAGELFF
j_call: TRBJ2-2
clone_size: .
v_call: TRBV7-2
d_call: TRBD2

cdr3_nt: TGTGCCAGCAGCCGAAGGCTAGATTCCCTCACAGATACGCAGTATTTT
cdr3_aa: CASSRRLDSLTDTQYF
j_call: TRBJ2-3
clone_size: .
v_call: TRBV4-2
d_call: .

cdr3_nt: TGTGCCAGCAGCCGACATAGCACAGATACGCAGTATTTT
cdr3_aa: CASSRHSTDTQYF
j_call: TRBJ2-3
clone_size: .
v_call: TRBV5-6
d_call: .

cdr3_nt: TGTGCCAGCAGTTTTGGTAGCGGGAGTCTCCAAGAGACCCAGTACTTC
cdr3_aa: CASSFGSGSLQETQYF
j_call: TRBJ2-5
clone_size: .
v_call: TRBV27
d_call: TRBD2

cdr3_nt: TGTGCCAGCAGCCTCCCCCCCTACAGCGGAGGCTACACCTTC
cdr3_aa: CASSLPPYSGGYTF
j_call: TRBJ1-2
clone_size: .
v_call: TRBV5-4
d_call: .

cdr3_nt: TGTGCCAGCAGTGCGGGGAACACTGAAGCTTTCTTT
cdr3_aa: CASSAGNTEAFF
j_call: TRBJ1-1
clone_size: .
v_call: TRBV2
d_call: .

cdr3_nt: TGTGCCAGCAGCGTAGACGGGATTAGCAATCAGCCCCAGCATTTT
cdr3_aa: CASSVDGISNQPQHF
j_call: TRBJ1-5
clone_size: .
v_call: TRBV9
d_call: .

cdr3_nt: TGTGCCAGCAGCTCGACAGGGGTCTATGGCTACACCTTC
cdr3_aa: CASSSTGVYGYTF
j_call: TRBJ1-2
clone_size: .
v_call: TRBV5-6
d_call: TRBD1

cdr3_nt: TGTGCCAGCAGTTTGTCGAGGAATGAGCAGTTCTTC
cdr3_aa: CASSLSRNEQFF
j_call: TRBJ2-1
clone_size: .
v_call: TRBV27
d_call: .

cdr3_nt: TGTGCCAGCAGTTCCTTGGGCCTCCTGGGGCACAATGAGCAGTTCTTC
cdr3_aa: CASSSLGLLGHNEQFF
j_call: TRBJ2-1
clone_size: few
v_call: TRBV28
d_call: .

cdr3_nt: TGTGCCAGCAGCCTTGCGGTCATGGTGGGTGAAAAACTGTTTTTT
cdr3_aa: CASSLAVMVGEKLFF
j_call: TRBJ1-4
clone_size: .
v_call: TRBV11-2
d_call: .

cdr3_nt: TGTGCCAGCAGCGGGGTAATGAACACTGAAGCTTTCTTT
cdr3_aa: CASSGVMNTEAFF
j_call: TRBJ1-1
clone_size: .
v_call: TRBV6-5
d_call: .